This T cell receptor (beta chain) was found in a study of control samples from healthy donors and cancer patients. Clones were sequenced by immunoSEQ multiplex PCR, and TCRdb holds only the in-frame ones, with some missing. This sample has 100,000 or so clones; 80% to 95% occur once, and the top ten carry nearly 0.95%. Trimming removed 3 bases from V and 5 bases from J; junction bases left unmatched: 6. CDR3 length equals 14 residues. Germline CDR1 is SGHRS and CDR2 is YFSETQ. Sequenced sample: blood. This TCR was recovered from a woman in her 30s in good health. The rearrangement links TRBV5-1 to TRBJ1-1; the match to TRBD1 covers 8 bases. The CDR3 reads CASSWITGGTEAFF. CDR3 DNA: TGCGCCAGCAGCTGGATAACAGGGGGAACTGAAGCTTTCTTT. The full variable domain, completed using reference TRBV5-1 and TRBJ1-1, is KAGVTQTPRYLIKTRGQQVTLSCSPISGHRSVSWYQQTPGQGLQFLFEYFSETQRNKGNFPGRFSGRQFSNSRSEMNVSTLELGDSALYLCASSWITGGTEAFFGQGTRLTVV.